One and the same sample provided the 32 T cell receptor beta chains below, sequenced in a study of T cell responses to AZD1222 COVID-19 vaccine. The protocol was immunoSEQ multiplex PCR, while the TCRdb copy is restricted to in-frame clones and leaves out a portion. The sample holds about 160,000 clones, roughly 94% seen once. The material sequenced was peripheral blood, taken 28 days after the second AZD1222 dose. The receptors here all came from an adult who received the AZD1222 COVID-19 vaccine.

The V call is TRBV2, the J call TRBJ1-4; maybe TRBD1 (5 bases). The germline V and J ends were trimmed by 8 bases and 8 bases, with 18 bases remaining between them. The germline V gene has CDR1 SNHLY and CDR2 FYNNEI. This CDR3 comprises 14 residues. As DNA, the CDR3 is TGTGCCAGCGCCTCGAACGGGGGGAAAGAAAAACTGTTTTTT. Translating it yields CASASNGGKEKLFF.

This chain links TRBV19 with TRBJ2-7; tentative D call: TRBD2 (6 bases). Trimming pared 5 bases from V and 5 bases from J, leaving 16 bases between. The CDR3 is 14 residues long. Germline CDR1 LNHDA, CDR2 SQIVND (reference sequence). CDR3 sequence (DNA): TGTGCCAGTAGTTTGGCGGGACCGTCCAACGAGCAGTACTTC. Translating it yields CASSLAGPSNEQYF.

The gene calls are TRBV6-2 or TRBV6-3 and TRBJ2-7; 9 positions agree with TRBD2. This CDR3 is built from 15 residues. Looked up from germline, CDR1 is MNHEY and CDR2 is SVGEGT. V was pared by 2 bases and J by 2 bases, with 4 bases of the junction left unmatched. CDR3 region: CASSYPSSGTYEQYF. CDR3 bases: TGTGCCAGCAGTTACCCCTCTAGCGGGACCTACGAGCAGTACTTC.

This rearrangement joins TRBV7-9 to TRBJ2-1; TRBD2 matches at 13 bases. CDR3 length: 15 residues. The V and J ends lost 1 base and 7 bases, in that order; junction bases with no gene match: 1. Germline V gives CDR1 SEHNR, CDR2 FQNEAQ (reference sequence). The CDR3 DNA sequence: TGTGCCAGCAGCTTAGAGGGACTAGCGGGAAATGAGCAGTTCTTC. The encoded protein is CASSLEGLAGNEQFF.

The rearrangement links TRBV7-9 to TRBJ2-5; 7 bases agree with TRBD2. Germline V gene lookup returns CDR1 SEHNR and CDR2 FQNEAQ (reference sequence). This CDR3 has 16 amino acids. Trimming took 0 bases from V and 0 from J; bases not matched to a gene: 4. CDR3 DNA: TGTGCCAGCAGCTTAGCGGGAGGGCGAGACCAAGAGACCCAGTACTTC. Translated, it gives CASSLAGGRDQETQYF.

The V call is TRBV30, the J call TRBJ2-7; 9 bases match TRBD2. Germline V gene lookup returns CDR1 GTSNPN and CDR2 SVGIG (reference sequence). Germline trimming cut 7 bases from V and 4 bases from J; bases unmatched to any gene: 17. The CDR3 is 16 residues long. CDR3 residues: CAYVKPPGTSLYEQYF. CDR3 in DNA: TGTGCCTACGTCAAGCCCCCCGGGACTAGCTTATACGAGCAGTACTTC.

CDR3 in DNA: TGTGCCAGTAGCATGCAGGTGGGAGGGCCGCGGGATACGCAGTATTTT. Translation gives CASSMQVGGPRDTQYF. The chain links TRBV19 to TRBJ2-3; 7 nucleotides align to TRBD2. The CDR3 runs 16 residues. The germline CDR1 and CDR2 sequences are LNHDA and SQIVND (reference sequence). V was pared by 6 bases and J by 6 bases, with 15 bases of the junction left unmatched. Full variable domain (outside the CDR3, taken from reference TRBV19 and TRBJ2-3): DGGITQSPKYLFRKEGQNVTLSCEQNLNHDAMYWYRQDPGQGLRLIYYSQIVNDFQKGDIAEGYSVSREKKESFPLTVTSAQKNPTAFYLCASSMQVGGPRDTQYFGPGTRLTVL.

The chain recombines TRBV2 with TRBJ2-1; D not resolved. Germline CDR1 reads SNHLY; CDR2 reads FYNNEI. V lost 5 bases to trimming and J lost 10 bases, with 18 bases between them. The CDR3 sequence is 14 residues long. The CDR3 bases are TGTGCCAGCAGTCCCGAGAGGCTAGTGCAAGAGCAGTTCTTC. It yields the protein CASSPERLVQEQFF.

This sequence joins TRBV2 and TRBJ1-1; tentatively, D is TRBD1 (6 bases). V was pared by 3 bases and J by 0 bases, with 11 bases between. Germline V gene sequence: CDR1 SNHLY, CDR2 FYNNEI. The CDR3 is 15 amino acids. The CDR3 reads CASSDNRALNTEAFF. In DNA, the CDR3 is TGTGCCAGCAGTGATAACAGGGCCTTGAACACTGAAGCTTTCTTT.

This clone was counted once. V is TRBV4-2 and J is TRBJ2-1, with 8 bases aligning to TRBD2. Looked up from germline, CDR1 is LGHNA and CDR2 is YNFKEQ. This CDR3 contains 16 residues. Trimming cost V 4 bases and J 4 bases; bases outside gene matches: 9. The CDR3 here is CASSPESGGIYNEQFF. The CDR3, as DNA: TGTGCCAGCAGCCCCGAGAGCGGGGGAATTTACAATGAGCAGTTCTTC.

The chain carries TRBV2 and TRBJ2-7; possible D gene TRBD2, 5 bases. Per the germline V gene, CDR1 is SNHLY and CDR2 is FYNNEI. This CDR3 contains 16 residues. The germline V and J ends were trimmed by 4 bases and 2 bases, with 18 bases remaining between them. The CDR3 reads CASSGVPPGLPYEQYF. DNA for the CDR3: TGTGCCAGCAGTGGTGTCCCCCCCGGACTGCCCTACGAGCAGTACTTC.

The chain combines TRBV3-1 (or the pseudogene TRBV3-2) with TRBJ1-1; D ambiguous. CDR1 LGHDT and CDR2 YNNKEL come from the germline V gene (reference sequence). Trimming cost V 4 bases and J 4 bases, with 19 bases left between them. The CDR3 is made up of 16 amino acids. The CDR3 DNA reads as TGTGCCAGCAGCCCTCGACTCACCCTTCAGAGCACTGAAGCTTTCTTT. This sequence encodes CASSPRLTLQSTEAFF.

The genes are TRBV19 and TRBJ2-7; D might be TRBD1 (6 bases). Germline V CDR1 and CDR2: LNHDA, SQIVND (reference sequence). This CDR3 is built from 15 residues. V dropped 4 bases and J dropped 0 bases, with 13 bases sitting between them. CDR3 region: CASSTRTGSSYEQYF. The CDR3 DNA reads as TGTGCCAGTAGTACCCGAACAGGGAGCTCCTACGAGCAGTACTTC.

This rearrangement joins TRBV24-1 to TRBJ1-4; perhaps TRBD1 as D (5 bases). The ends were cut back, 3 bases at V and 8 bases at J, with 15 bases in the middle. The CDR3 is 15 amino acids. The germline V gene encodes CDR1 KGHDR and CDR2 SFDVKD. The CDR3 here is CATSDNRLMGEKLFF. The CDR3 coding sequence is TGTGCCACCAGTGATAACAGGTTAATGGGCGAAAAACTGTTTTTT.

The V call is TRBV5-1, the J call TRBJ2-6; D gene ambiguous. V lost 0 bases, J lost 5 bases, and 3 bases lay in between. Germline V gives CDR1 SGHRS, CDR2 YFSETQ. There are 13 residues in the CDR3. The CDR3 region is CASSLDRANVLTF. DNA of the CDR3: TGCGCCAGCAGCTTGGACAGGGCCAACGTCCTGACTTTC.

This clone was recorded once. V gene TRBV18 combines with J gene TRBJ1-1, with 10 positions matching TRBD1. V lost 3 bases, J lost 1 base, and 5 bases stayed unmatched. Germline-derived CDR1 and CDR2 are KGHSH and LQKENI. CDR3 length: 16 amino acids. The CDR3 protein is CASSPGTGVRNTEAFF. The CDR3 region has the DNA TGTGCCAGCTCACCTGGGACAGGGGTCAGGAACACTGAAGCTTTCTTT. Based on the CDR3 plus reference TRBV18 and TRBJ1-1, the full variable domain is NAGVMQNPRHLVRRRGQEARLRCSPMKGHSHVYWYRQLPEEGLKFMVYLQKENIIDESGMPKERFSAEFPKEGPSILRIQQVVRGDSAAYFCASSPGTGVRNTEAFFGQGTRLTVV.

The chain uses TRBV2 and TRBJ1-3; no clear D. There are 13 residues in the CDR3. The V gene's germline CDR1 is SNHLY and CDR2 FYNNEI. Trimming cost V 7 bases and J 7 bases, with 14 bases left between them. The CDR3 reads CASTIGGWNTIYF. CDR3 nucleotide sequence: TGTGCCAGCACAATAGGAGGGTGGAACACCATATATTTT.

V usage is TRBV4-2 and J usage is TRBJ1-5; TRBD1 might be the D (6 bases). Germline lookup yields CDR1 LGHNA and CDR2 YNFKEQ. V lost 0 bases to trimming and J lost 7 bases, with 13 bases between them. The CDR3 runs to 15 residues. DNA of the CDR3: TGTGCCAGCAGCCAAGATTATGGGGGGCACCAGCCCCAGCATTTT. It yields the protein CASSQDYGGHQPQHF.

The chain couples TRBV18 to TRBJ2-5; D is unclear. There are 14 residues in the CDR3. V gave up 3 bases and J gave up 5 bases, with 13 bases separating them. Looked up from germline, CDR1 is KGHSH and CDR2 is LQKENI. The CDR3 region has the DNA TGTGCCAGCTCACCTCCAGCAGTCGGGGAGACCCAGTACTTC. The encoded protein is CASSPPAVGETQYF.

This chain joins TRBV2 and TRBJ1-1, with D unclear. This CDR3 contains 10 residues. Looked up from germline, CDR1 is SNHLY and CDR2 is FYNNEI. V lost 6 bases and J lost 6, with 5 bases in between. The CDR3 loop is CASRGPEAFF. In DNA, the CDR3 is TGTGCCAGCAGAGGGCCTGAAGCTTTCTTT.

The rearrangement links TRBV14 to TRBJ1-2, with D possibly TRBD1 on 6 matching bases. V was pared by 1 base and J by 6 bases, with 9 bases between. Germline V gives CDR1 SGHDN, CDR2 FVKESK. CDR3 length: 13 residues. The CDR3 spells CASSQGSGDGYTF. The CDR3 nucleotides are TGTGCCAGCAGCCAAGGCTCAGGGGATGGCTACACCTTC.

The chain recombines TRBV27 with TRBJ2-6, with D perhaps being TRBD1 or TRBD2 (5 bases each). Trimming removed 2 bases at V and 1 base at J, with 6 bases between. CDR3 size: 15 residues. CDR1 is MNHEY, CDR2 SMNVEV, per germline (reference sequence). In DNA form, the CDR3 reads TGTGCCAGCAGTTTAGGGACGTCTGGGGCCAACGTCCTGACTTTC. Translating gives CASSLGTSGANVLTF.

The count of this clone is one. This sequence joins TRBV7-9 and TRBJ2-1, with D uncertain. From germline, CDR1 is SEHNR and CDR2 FQNEAQ (reference sequence). The length of the CDR3 is 12 residues. V was clipped by 8 bases and J by 9 bases, with 14 bases between them. CDR3 nucleotide sequence: TGTGCCAGCGCCTCAAGGGTGTTTGAGCAGTTCTTC. Amino acid sequence: CASASRVFEQFF.

On this clone: The junction and the germline gene differ at one end; a read error may be behind it. J is TRBJ1-2 and V is TRBV7-2, with 9 bases matching TRBD1. The CDR3 is made up of 15 amino acids. Germline V lookup: CDR1 SGHTA, CDR2 FQGNSA. In DNA, the CDR3 is TGTGCCAGCACCTTAACCGGGACAGGGAGAGGAGGCTACACCTTC. It is translated as CASTLTGTGRGGYTF.

The chain combines TRBV21-1 with TRBJ2-5; the D call in the table, TRBD2, was not verified against the DNA. TRBV21-1 is a recognized pseudogene. The CDR3 runs 17 residues. The CDR3, as DNA: TGTGCCAGCAGCAAAGCGCTTGGAGCGGGAGGTCGTGAGACCCAGTACTTC. Its translation: CASSKALGAGGRETQYF.

This clone has more than one count but fewer than ten. The chain joins TRBV5-1 to TRBJ1-1; the D gene is possibly TRBD1 (6 bases). This CDR3 region has 14 residues. The germline V gene has CDR1 SGHRS and CDR2 YFSETQ. V was pared by 1 base and J by 0 bases, with 7 bases between. The CDR3 region has the DNA TGCGCCAGCAGCTTGACAGGGATGAACACTGAAGCTTTCTTT. Residues: CASSLTGMNTEAFF.

V and J are TRBV4-2 and TRBJ2-5; no firm D call. Germline V gives CDR1 LGHNA, CDR2 YNFKEQ. V lost 1 base and J lost 1, with 7 bases in between. The CDR3 covers 14 residues. CDR3 loop: CASSQVAPQETQYF. The CDR3 nucleotides are TGTGCCAGCAGCCAAGTGGCCCCCCAAGAGACCCAGTACTTC.

The chain is built from TRBV7-9 and TRBJ1-4, with unresolved D. CDR1 is SEHNR and CDR2 is FQNEAQ in the germline V gene (reference sequence). The CDR3 runs to 14 residues. Deletions cut 4 bases from V and 8 bases from J, with 14 bases between. Here the CDR3 reads CASSSGRSWEKLFF. CDR3 in DNA: TGTGCCAGCAGCTCTGGCCGGAGTTGGGAAAAACTGTTTTTT.

The rearrangement links TRBV4-1 to TRBJ2-5; tentative D call: TRBD1 (6 bases). Germline lookup yields CDR1 MGHRA and CDR2 YSYEKL. Deletions cut 4 bases from V and 4 bases from J, with 19 bases between. The CDR3 contains 16 residues. CDR3 loop: CASSRRPGVLGETQYF. The CDR3 coding sequence is TGCGCCAGCAGCCGTCGGCCAGGGGTATTGGGAGAGACCCAGTACTTC.

The chain combines TRBV4-1 with TRBJ2-3, with D tentatively TRBD2 (5 bases). This CDR3 is 15 amino acids long. The V end was cut by 0 bases, the J end by 3 bases, with 10 bases between. The germline V gene has CDR1 MGHRA and CDR2 YSYEKL. This CDR3 reads CASSQDRTETDTQYF. The CDR3 nucleotides are TGCGCCAGCAGCCAAGATAGGACTGAGACAGATACGCAGTATTTT.

Written as DNA, the CDR3 is TGTGCCAGCAGCCAGCTCGCCGGGACAGGGGGCGGAAACACCATATATTTT. Translated, it gives CASSQLAGTGGGNTIYF. The V and J genes are TRBV3-1 (or the pseudogene TRBV3-2) and TRBJ1-3; 12 nucleotides agree with TRBD1. Germline CDR1 is LGHDT and CDR2 is YNNKEL (reference sequence). V was clipped by 3 bases and J by 4 bases; unmatched bases: 7. This CDR3 region has 17 residues.

The sample holds one count of this clone. The chain combines TRBV15 with TRBJ1-4; D not resolved. Per the germline V gene, CDR1 is LNHNV and CDR2 is YYDKDF (reference sequence). This CDR3 has 14 amino acids. V was cut by 1 base and J by 4 bases, with 7 bases left in between. The CDR3 sequence: CATSRGGLNEKLFF. The CDR3 DNA is TGTGCCACCAGCAGAGGAGGCCTTAATGAAAAACTGTTTTTT.